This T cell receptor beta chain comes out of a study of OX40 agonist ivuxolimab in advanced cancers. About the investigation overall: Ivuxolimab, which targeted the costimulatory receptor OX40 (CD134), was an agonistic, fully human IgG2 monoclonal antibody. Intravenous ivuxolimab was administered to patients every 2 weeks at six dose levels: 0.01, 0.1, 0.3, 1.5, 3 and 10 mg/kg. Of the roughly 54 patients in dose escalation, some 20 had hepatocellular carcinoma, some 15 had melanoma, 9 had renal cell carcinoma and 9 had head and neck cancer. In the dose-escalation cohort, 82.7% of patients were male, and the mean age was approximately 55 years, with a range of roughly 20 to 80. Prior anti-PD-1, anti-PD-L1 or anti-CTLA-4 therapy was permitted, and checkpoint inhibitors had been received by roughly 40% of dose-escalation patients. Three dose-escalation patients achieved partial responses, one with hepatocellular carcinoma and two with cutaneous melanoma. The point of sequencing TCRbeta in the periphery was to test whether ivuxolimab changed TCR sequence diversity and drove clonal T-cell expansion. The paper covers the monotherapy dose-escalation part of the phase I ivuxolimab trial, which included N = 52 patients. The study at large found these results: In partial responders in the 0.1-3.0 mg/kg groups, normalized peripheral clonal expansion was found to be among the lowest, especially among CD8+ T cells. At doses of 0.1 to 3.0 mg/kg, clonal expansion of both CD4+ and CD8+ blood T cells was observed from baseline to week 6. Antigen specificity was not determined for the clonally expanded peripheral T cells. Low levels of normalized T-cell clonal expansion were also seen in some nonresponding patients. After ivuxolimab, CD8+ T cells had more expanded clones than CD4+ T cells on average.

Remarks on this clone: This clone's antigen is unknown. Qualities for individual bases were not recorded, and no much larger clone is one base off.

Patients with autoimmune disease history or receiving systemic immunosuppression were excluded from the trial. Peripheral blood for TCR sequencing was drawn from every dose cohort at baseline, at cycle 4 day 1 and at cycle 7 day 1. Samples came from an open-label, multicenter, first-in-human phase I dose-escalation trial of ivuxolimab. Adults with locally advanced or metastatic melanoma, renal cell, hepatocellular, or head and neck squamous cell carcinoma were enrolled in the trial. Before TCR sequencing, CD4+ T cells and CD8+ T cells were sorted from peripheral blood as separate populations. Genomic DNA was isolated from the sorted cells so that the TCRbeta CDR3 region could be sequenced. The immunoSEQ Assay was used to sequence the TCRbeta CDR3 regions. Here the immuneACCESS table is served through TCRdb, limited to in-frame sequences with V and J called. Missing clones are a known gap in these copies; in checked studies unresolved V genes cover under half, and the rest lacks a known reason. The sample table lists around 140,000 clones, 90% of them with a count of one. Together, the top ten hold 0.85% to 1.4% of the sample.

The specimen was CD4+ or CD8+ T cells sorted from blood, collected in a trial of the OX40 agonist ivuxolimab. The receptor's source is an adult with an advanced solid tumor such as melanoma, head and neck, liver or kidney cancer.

The bases are TGTGCCAGCAGCTTGGATATTAAAAACACTGAAGCTTTCTTT. Its product reads: CASSLDIKNTEAFF. The chain employs TRBV7-9 and TRBJ1-1; confidence is insufficient to name the D gene. V is cut by 3 bases and J by 2 bases, and the space between the germline ends is 10 bases. There are 14 amino acids in the CDR3, from cysteine to phenylalanine inclusive. The kept DNA is CDR3 alone, 42 bases in frame from the first base. Taken from the germline V gene (reference sequence), the CDR1 and CDR2 loops are SEHNR and FQNEAQ.